These T cell receptor beta chains were read from a single sample in a study of T cells in localized non-small cell lung cancer. Here immunoSEQ multiplex PCR was the method, and the copy in TCRdb shows in-frame clones only, minus some. Among a few thousand clones listed, about 30% were seen once. Sequencing was performed on lung tumor tissue, taken before any cancer treatment. The receptors shown here come from an older female donor with stage I lung adenocarcinoma. Each CDR3 is given without its conserved first and last residue.

>TRBV11-3|TRBJ2-5
ASSLQGTQETQY
>TRBV6-8|TRBJ2-3
ASSLGLAGDTQY
>TRBV30|TRBJ2-7
AWSASNRGRSYEQY
>TRBV10-2|TRBJ2-5
ASSEGQVQETQY
>TRBV10-1|TRBJ1-1
ASAENGREAF
>TRBV6-1|TRBJ1-5
ASSEAWGGSNQPQH
>TRBV6-8|TRBJ1-3
ASSGFYGNTIY
>TRBV18|TRBJ2-1
ASSPRLAGAHNEQF
>TRBV4-1|TRBJ2-3
ASSPRGPDTQY
>TRBV19|TRBJ2-2
ASKLAGGDTGELF
>TRBV4-1|TRBJ2-3
ASSQALGLAGVTDTQY
>TRBV30|TRBJ1-3
AWSVKRTGDISHSGNTIY
>TRBV9|TRBJ2-2
ASKGASVNTGELF
>TRBV19|TRBJ1-2
ASSPQGANYGYT
>TRBV10-1|TRBJ2-3
ASTKDATDTQY
>TRBV14|TRBJ2-3
ASSPRQGGSTDTQY
>TRBV11-3|TRBJ2-5
ASSLGGTMRETQY
>TRBV29-1|TRBJ1-2
SVELVQGNKGYT
>TRBV27|TRBJ1-5
ASSLGQPNQPQH
>TRBV11-3|TRBJ2-5
ASSKNSRGLQETQY
>TRBV11-3|TRBJ2-1
ASSLTDRLNEQF
>TRBV11-3|TRBJ2-1
ASSPNRVRGNEQF
>TRBV6-8|TRBJ1-1
ASSYESSPAVNTEAF
>TRBV10-2|TRBJ1-1
ASSESGGNTEAF
>TRBV11-3|TRBJ2-1
ASSFRTGSSYNEQF
>TRBV28|TRBJ2-1
ASSSQNVGQGEQF
>TRBV6-8|TRBJ1-1
ASRPAGGKLNTEAF
>TRBV10-3|TRBJ1-2
AISESIGGGYGYT
>TRBV25-1|TRBJ2-1
ASSESGRRYNEQF
>TRBV25-1|TRBJ1-1
ASSELGVNTEAF
>TRBV16|TRBJ2-7
ASSQSIGRGKPSSYEQY
>TRBV11-3|TRBJ2-7
ASSTASGFYEQY
>TRBV12-2|TRBJ2-3
ASRLAPTLTGQAHTDTQY
>TRBV5-1|TRBJ2-5
ASSLGSLAGPETQY
>TRBV30|TRBJ2-1
AWSVGLARVEQF
>TRBV11-3|TRBJ1-5
ASSFDRGLGDQPQH
>TRBV11-3|TRBJ1-1
ASSWPPGTGGGLNTEAF
>TRBV4-1|TRBJ1-1
ASTPGGYTEAF
>TRBV19|TRBJ1-1
ASGQGNTEAF
>TRBV6-8|TRBJ2-7
ASSLHLQGAYEQY
>TRBV19|TRBJ1-2
ASSIDLGAINYGYT
>TRBV11-3|TRBJ2-1
ASSLNPGDNEQF
>TRBV9|TRBJ1-2
ASSVDPTDGSNYGYT
>TRBV29-1|TRBJ1-5
SVVVGSPSQPQH
>TRBV28|TRBJ2-5
ASSYFAGLSEETQY
>TRBV9|TRBJ2-3
ASSRGLKTDTQY
>TRBV6-9|TRBJ2-1
ASSRRTSGTPYNEQF
>TRBV18|TRBJ1-2
ASSSRLRGFVYGYT
>TRBV28|TRBJ1-5
ASRLQGASQPQH
>TRBV25-1|TRBJ1-1
ASSEPGFGNTEAF
>TRBV10-2|TRBJ2-7
ASRDSGTGAGEQY
>TRBV18|TRBJ2-1
ASSLRTDYNEQF
>TRBV29-1|TRBJ2-2
SVREGSRTGELF
>TRBV5-1|TRBJ2-5
ASSSRRGTGGTFETQY
>TRBV12-2|TRBJ2-3
ASRPGTSDTDTQY
>TRBV30|TRBJ1-1
AWERNMNTEAF
>TRBV5-1|TRBJ2-3
ASSLGGGTDTQY
>TRBV12-5|TRBJ2-3
ASGSGDSLSTDTQY